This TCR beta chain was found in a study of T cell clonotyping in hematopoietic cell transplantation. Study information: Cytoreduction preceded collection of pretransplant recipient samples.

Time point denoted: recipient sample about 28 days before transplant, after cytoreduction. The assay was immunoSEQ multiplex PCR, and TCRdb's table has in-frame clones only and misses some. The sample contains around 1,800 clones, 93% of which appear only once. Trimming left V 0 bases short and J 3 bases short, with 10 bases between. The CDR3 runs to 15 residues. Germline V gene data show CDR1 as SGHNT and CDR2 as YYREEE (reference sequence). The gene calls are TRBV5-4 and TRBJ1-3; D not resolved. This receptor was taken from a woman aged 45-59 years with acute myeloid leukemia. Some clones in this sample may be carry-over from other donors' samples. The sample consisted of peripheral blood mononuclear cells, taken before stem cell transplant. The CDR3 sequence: CASSLEGMSGNTIYF. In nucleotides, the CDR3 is TGTGCCAGCAGCTTGGAGGGTATGAGTGGAAACACCATATATTTT.